This TCR beta chain was profiled in a study of spatial heterogeneity in lung cancer. This clonotype was counted only a few times. Time point described: sample taken at primary tumor resection. Whole RNA was taken from tumor, nontumor lung or frozen PBMC; it was then sequenced unsorted. TCRdb reprocessed the 5' RACE reads with MiXCR, giving one entry per CDR3 protein. Of roughly 48,000 distinct CDR3 sequences listed, approximately 12% are singletons. The material sequenced was PBMCs, taken at surgery. The sequence was obtained from a female donor with early-stage non-small cell lung cancer.

The CDR3 reads CASSLLGQVEGELFF. The CDR3 DNA is TGCGCCAGCAGCTTGTTGGGACAAGTAGAAGGGGAGCTGTTTTTT. The chain employs TRBV5-1 and TRBJ2-2, with a weak D call TRBD1 (6 bases). V dropped 1 base and J dropped 8 bases, with 15 bases sitting between them. This CDR3 is built from 15 residues. From germline, CDR1 is SGHRS and CDR2 YFSETQ.